This T cell receptor beta chain derives from a study of cytomegalovirus exposure and HLA in healthy donors. Worth noting for this clone: The antigen remains undetermined.

CDR1 is MNHNS, CDR2 SASEGT, per germline. V was shortened by 4 bases and J by 4 bases, with 4 bases between the two germline ends. The CDR3 runs 11 residues. The PCR made use of 60 Vbeta and 13 Jbeta primers. Sequencing used immunoSEQ multiplex PCR; TCRdb keeps in-frame clones, though not all of them. The sample has roughly 130,000 clones; 74% are singletons. The study's findings and limits: TCR beta V- and J-gene trimming, according to a later analysis, was linked to a missense DCLRE1C variant. Another analysis was done later, and it associated approximately 15,000 TCR beta sequences with HLA alleles at 0.05 false discovery rate.

Sequencing was performed on PBMCs. The chain employs TRBV6-1 and TRBJ1-2; D call uncertain. This sequence was found in a woman in her fifties or sixties in good health and CMV-seropositive. This CDR3 reads CASSVSYGYTF. The CDR3 nucleotides are TGTGCCAGCAGTGTTAGCTATGGCTACACCTTC.